The 8 T cell receptor beta chains below come from one sample, sequenced in a study of technical replicates of blood from several donors. Only in-frame clones appear in the TCRdb table, and some are missing; sequencing was by immunoSEQ multiplex PCR. Here the sample spans about 70,000 clones, roughly 97% being singletons. Sequenced material: T cells isolated from PBMCs. Receptors originate from a human donor in good health.

V and J are TRBV7-3 and TRBJ2-6; D might be TRBD2 (6 bases). The CDR3 totals 17 residues. From germline, CDR1 is SGHTA and CDR2 FQGTGA. Trimming stripped 0 bases from V and 3 bases from J, with 12 bases between. The CDR3 DNA is TGTGCCAGCAGCTTAACGGAGGGGTCAATTGGGGCCAACGTCCTGACTTTC. Residues: CASSLTEGSIGANVLTF.

V gene TRBV4-1 combines with J gene TRBJ2-1; no clear D. Germline V gives CDR1 MGHRA, CDR2 YSYEKL. The CDR3 loop spans 18 amino acids. V lost 4 bases and J 6 bases, leaving 25 bases between the germline ends. DNA of the CDR3: TGCGCCAGCAGCCCCAAAAATGAACTGGGCCCCGAAATCAATGAGCAGTTCTTC. Translated: CASSPKNELGPEINEQFF.

V usage is TRBV12-5 and J usage is TRBJ1-2; 9 nucleotides match TRBD1. This CDR3 comprises 15 residues. CDR1 and CDR2 (germline): LGHNT, FRNRAP. Trimming cost V 6 bases and J 2 bases; bases outside gene matches: 7. As DNA, the CDR3 is TGTGCTAGTGGAAGTGGGACAGGGCGAAACTATGGCTACACCTTC. Its translation is CASGSGTGRNYGYTF.

The chain has TRBV30 and TRBJ1-2; D remains unclear. Trimming removed 5 bases from V and 2 bases from J, with 15 bases in between. Germline CDR1 and CDR2: GTSNPN and SVGIG (reference sequence). The CDR3 runs 14 residues. The CDR3 loop is CAWGGRFDNYGYTF. As DNA, the CDR3 is TGTGCCTGGGGCGGTAGGTTCGACAACTATGGCTACACCTTC. The full variable domain, rest sourced from reference TRBV30 and TRBJ1-2, is SQTIHQWPATLVQPVGSPLSLECTVEGTSNPNLYWYRQAAGRGLQLLFYSVGIGQISSEVPQNLSASRPQDRQFILSSKKLLLSDSGFYLCAWGGRFDNYGYTFGSGTRLTVV.

The chain uses TRBV6-4 and TRBJ2-3; 8 positions match TRBD1. The CDR3 loop spans 15 amino acids. The trim removed 2 bases at V and 2 bases at J, leaving 3 bases unmatched. Germline values: CDR1 MRHNA, CDR2 SNTAGT. CDR3 nucleotides: TGTGCCAGCAGTGACCGGACAGGGAACACAGATACGCAGTATTTT. Residues: CASSDRTGNTDTQYF.

This sequence joins TRBV29-1 and TRBJ2-7; 7 nucleotides match TRBD1. The V gene's germline CDR1 is SQVTM and CDR2 ANQGSEA. CDR3 size: 14 residues. V lost 4 bases, J lost 9 bases, and 15 bases stayed unmatched. The CDR3 DNA follows: TGCAGCGTTGTACAGGACAGGATGGCGAAAGCGCAGTACTTC. It encodes CSVVQDRMAKAQYF.

The rearrangement links TRBV6-1 to TRBJ1-5, with TRBD1 matching 8 bases. Trimming at V came to 9 bases and at J to 5 bases, leaving 12 bases not matched to a gene. Germline lookup yields CDR1 MNHNS and CDR2 SASEGT. The CDR3 spans 15 residues. CDR3 sequence reads: CARTNPGTGDQPQHF. CDR3 DNA sequence: TGTGCCAGGACGAACCCCGGGACAGGAGATCAGCCCCAGCATTTT.

The rearrangement joins TRBV12-5 to TRBJ2-5; perhaps TRBD1 as D (6 bases). The germline CDR1 and CDR2 sequences are LGHNT and FRNRAP. The CDR3 spans 19 residues. With 2 bases removed from V and 5 bases from J, the gap between germline ends came to 27 bases. CDR3 loop: CASGLSPRAGEYGQETQYF. The CDR3, as DNA: TGTGCTAGTGGTTTGTCCCCCCGGGCAGGGGAATACGGTCAGGAGACCCAGTACTTC.